This T cell receptor beta chain was identified in a study of T cells after yellow fever vaccination. Across the whole study: Where fractions had low cell numbers, libraries were prepared from them with the SMART-Seq v4 Ultra Low Input RNA kit.

The TCR cDNA carried a universal primer site and UMIs from 5'RACE template switching. TCRdb reprocessed the 5' RACE reads via MiXCR and lists one record per CDR3 protein. The sample lists just under 600,000 distinct CDR3 sequences, 13% occurring once. This sample comprised PBMCs, obtained on the day of the yellow fever booster vaccination. This TCR derives from a man aged 30 to 39 who received the YFV17D yellow fever vaccine.

CDR3 in DNA: TGTGCCAGCAGCGCCTTTCTTGCGGGAGGTGCCTCCTACGAGCAGTACTTC. It translates to CASSAFLAGGASYEQYF. The chain couples TRBV7-6 to TRBJ2-7; the match to TRBD2 covers 8 bases. This CDR3 spans 17 amino acids. Trimming removed 5 bases from V and 0 bases from J; junction bases left unmatched: 12. Germline lookup yields CDR1 SGHVS and CDR2 FNYEAQ.